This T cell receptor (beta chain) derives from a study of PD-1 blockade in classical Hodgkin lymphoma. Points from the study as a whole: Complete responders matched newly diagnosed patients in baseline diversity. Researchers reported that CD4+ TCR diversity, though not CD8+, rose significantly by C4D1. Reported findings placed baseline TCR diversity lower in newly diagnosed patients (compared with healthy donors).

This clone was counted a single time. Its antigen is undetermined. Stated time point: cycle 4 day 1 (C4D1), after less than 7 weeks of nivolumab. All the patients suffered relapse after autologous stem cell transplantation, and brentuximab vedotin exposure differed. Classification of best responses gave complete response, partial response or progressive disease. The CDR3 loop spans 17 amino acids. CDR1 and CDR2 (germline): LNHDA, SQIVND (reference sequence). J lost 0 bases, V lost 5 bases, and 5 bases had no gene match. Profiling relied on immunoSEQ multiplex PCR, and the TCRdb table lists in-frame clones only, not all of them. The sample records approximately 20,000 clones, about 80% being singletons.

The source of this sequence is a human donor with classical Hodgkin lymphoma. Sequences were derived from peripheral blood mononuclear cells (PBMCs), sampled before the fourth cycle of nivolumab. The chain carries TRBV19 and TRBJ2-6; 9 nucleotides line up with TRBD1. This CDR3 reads CASSFGTGHSGANVLTF. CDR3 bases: TGTGCCAGTAGTTTCGGGACAGGGCACTCTGGGGCCAACGTCCTGACTTTC.